The 23 T cell receptor beta chains listed next were all sequenced from one sample in a study of Tregs in tolerant kidney transplant recipients. Using immunoSEQ multiplex PCR, the repertoire was profiled, and TCRdb retains in-frame clones only, with some absent. The sample holds some 71,000 clones, around nine tenths seen once. The sequencing here drew on CD4+ T cells from blood, taken before the transplant. These receptor sequences come from a human donor who received a combined kidney and bone marrow transplant.

The chain links TRBV30 to TRBJ2-7; 10 nucleotides agree with TRBD1. The CDR3 totals 17 residues. Germline-derived CDR1 and CDR2 are GTSNPN and SVGIG (reference sequence). J lost 0 bases, V lost 4 bases, and 12 bases had no gene match. This CDR3 is CAWKGGTGVYSSYEQYF. For the CDR3, the DNA is TGTGCCTGGAAAGGAGGGACAGGGGTTTATAGCTCCTACGAGCAGTACTTC. Full variable domain (remainder filled in from reference TRBV30 and TRBJ2-7): SQTIHQWPATLVQPVGSPLSLECTVEGTSNPNLYWYRQAAGRGLQLLFYSVGIGQISSEVPQNLSASRPQDRQFILSSKKLLLSDSGFYLCAWKGGTGVYSSYEQYFGPGTRLTVT.

This sequence joins TRBV10-2 and TRBJ2-2; 11 bases align to TRBD1. Germline assignment: CDR1 WSHSY and CDR2 SAAADI. This CDR3 region has 16 residues. Unmatched junction bases numbered 9, after V lost 7 bases and J lost 5 bases. In DNA form, the CDR3 reads TGCGCCAGCAAAAACGGACAGGGGGCACGGACCGGGGAGCTGTTTTTT. Translated, it gives CASKNGQGARTGELFF.

This rearrangement joins TRBV9 to TRBJ2-1, with 14 positions matching TRBD2. The trim removed 6 bases at V and 7 bases at J, leaving 3 bases unmatched. Germline assignment: CDR1 SGDLS and CDR2 YYNGEE. The CDR3 length is 14 residues. Written as DNA, the CDR3 is TGTGCCAGCAACGGACTAGCGGGAGGTAATGAGCAGTTCTTC. Encoded protein: CASNGLAGGNEQFF. The complete variable domain, with remaining parts taken from reference TRBV9 and TRBJ2-1, reads DSGVTQTPKHLITATGQRVTLRCSPRSGDLSVYWYQQSLDQGLQFLIQYYNGEERAKGNILERFSAQQFPDLHSELNLSSLELGDSALYFCASNGLAGGNEQFFGPGTRLTVL.

This chain joins TRBV28 and TRBJ2-7; 8 bases line up with TRBD1. This CDR3 is built from 15 residues. J was trimmed by 2 bases and V by 3 bases; bases with no gene match: 6. Germline CDR1 MDHEN, CDR2 SYDVKM. The CDR3 nucleotides read TGTGCCAGCAGTTTCCACGGACAGGGTACCTACGAGCAGTACTTC. This encodes CASSFHGQGTYEQYF. Based on the CDR3 plus reference TRBV28 and TRBJ2-7, the full variable domain is DVKVTQSSRYLVKRTGEKVFLECVQDMDHENMFWYRQDPGLGLRLIYFSYDVKMKEKGDIPEGYSVSREKKERFSLILESASTNQTSMYLCASSFHGQGTYEQYFGPGTRLTVT.

This chain joins TRBV14 and TRBJ2-7, with 7 bases identical to TRBD1. This CDR3 region has 12 residues. With 4 bases clipped from V and 4 bases from J, the junction kept 1 base outside the gene matches. The germline V gene encodes CDR1 SGHDN and CDR2 FVKESK. Written as DNA, the CDR3 is TGTGCCAGCAGCCGGGACAGTTACGAGCAGTACTTC. Protein: CASSRDSYEQYF.

The chain joins TRBV5-1 to TRBJ2-7; TRBD1 might be the D (6 bases). V dropped 0 bases and J dropped 2 bases, with 9 bases sitting between them. The CDR3 has 14 residues. Germline V lookup: CDR1 SGHRS, CDR2 YFSETQ. This CDR3 is CASSLVDRTYEQYF. In DNA form, the CDR3 reads TGCGCCAGCAGCTTGGTGGACAGAACCTACGAGCAGTACTTC.

This chain uses TRBV6-6 with TRBJ1-1; TRBD1 might be the D (5 bases). The CDR3 is made up of 15 amino acids. V lost 6 bases and J 4 bases, leaving 18 bases between the germline ends. Per the germline V gene, CDR1 is MNHNY and CDR2 is SVGAGI (reference sequence). This CDR3 is CASSPPQHRSTEAFF. The DNA for the CDR3 is TGTGCCAGCAGCCCGCCTCAGCACAGGTCCACTGAAGCTTTCTTT.

V gene TRBV28 combines with J gene TRBJ2-5; TRBD1 might be the D (6 bases). The V gene's germline CDR1 is MDHEN and CDR2 SYDVKM. Between the trimmed V and J ends, which lost 5 bases and 1 base, there was a span of 20 bases. The CDR3 sequence is 17 residues long. CDR3 sequence (DNA): TGTGCCAGCAGTACCGAACGCAAACAGGGTATCCAAGAGACCCAGTACTTC. It translates to CASSTERKQGIQETQYF.

This clone was counted between two and nine times. The rearrangement uses TRBV2 and TRBJ2-7, with 7 bases fitting TRBD2. J was trimmed by 3 bases and V by 8 bases; bases with no gene match: 7. The CDR3 covers 13 residues. Germline V lookup: CDR1 SNHLY, CDR2 FYNNEI. CDR3 in DNA: TGTGCCAGCTGCCCGCGGGAGTTCTACGAGCAGTACTTC. It translates to CASCPREFYEQYF.

This clone appeared once. This rearrangement joins TRBV28 to TRBJ2-7; 10 bases map to TRBD2. This CDR3 contains 16 residues. V lost 7 bases and J lost 5; bases outside the gene matches: 14. Germline loops: CDR1 MDHEN, CDR2 SYDVKM. The CDR3 sequence is CASNPPPSGRAHEQYF. CDR3 DNA: TGTGCCAGCAACCCTCCCCCTAGCGGGAGAGCCCACGAGCAGTACTTC.

This clone was detected a few times. The rearrangement joins TRBV2 to TRBJ2-7, with D possibly TRBD2 on 6 matching bases. The CDR3 runs to 12 residues. Deletions cut 7 bases from V and 7 bases from J, with 14 bases between. Looked up from germline, CDR1 is SNHLY and CDR2 is FYNNEI. CDR3 amino acids: CASNGGAGEQYF. The CDR3 bases are TGTGCCAGCAATGGCGGGGCGGGGGAGCAGTACTTC.

The chain combines TRBV7-9 with TRBJ1-3, with a tentative D call TRBD1 (5 bases). The CDR3 length is 15 residues. V lost 0 bases and J 2 bases, leaving 8 bases between the germline ends. Germline CDR1 is SEHNR and CDR2 is FQNEAQ (reference sequence). CDR3 amino acids: CASSLAGGAGNTIYF. CDR3 coding DNA: TGTGCCAGCAGCTTAGCGGGGGGAGCTGGAAACACCATATATTTT.

This clone was seen a handful of times. The V call is TRBV2, the J call TRBJ2-7; TRBD1 agrees at 8 bases. The CDR3 consists of 12 residues. Trimming removed 8 bases from V and 2 bases from J; junction bases left unmatched: 2. The germline V gene has CDR1 SNHLY and CDR2 FYNNEI. Written as DNA, the CDR3 is TGTGCCAGCGGGACAGGCCCCTACGAGCAGTACTTC. It encodes CASGTGPYEQYF. The full variable domain, its missing parts supplied by reference TRBV2 and TRBJ2-7, is EPEVTQTPSHQVTQMGQEVILRCVPISNHLYFYWYRQILGQKVEFLVSFYNNEISEKSEIFDDQFSVERPDGSNFTLKIRSTKLEDSAMYFCASGTGPYEQYFGPGTRLTVT.

This clone has a single count. The rearrangement links TRBV28 to TRBJ2-1; no firm D call. Trimming took 6 bases from V and 2 from J, leaving 8 bases between them. This CDR3 has 13 residues. Per the germline V gene, CDR1 is MDHEN and CDR2 is SYDVKM. CDR3 in DNA: TGTGCCAGCAGGGCTCCTGCCTACAATGAGCAGTTCTTC. This gives the protein CASRAPAYNEQFF.

The chain uses TRBV7-8 and TRBJ1-1; 8 positions match TRBD1. V was pared by 7 bases and J by 5 bases, with 9 bases of the junction left unmatched. The CDR3 runs 14 residues. Germline CDR1 reads SGHVS; CDR2 reads FQNEAQ. The CDR3 DNA reads TGTGCCAGCACAAAAGACAGGGGAGGGACTGAAGCTTTCTTT. Its protein is CASTKDRGGTEAFF.

V is TRBV19 and J is TRBJ2-7; D not certain. The CDR3 covers 12 residues. Trimming stripped 4 bases from V and 11 bases from J, with 15 bases between. Germline values: CDR1 LNHDA, CDR2 SQIVND (reference sequence). The CDR3 region has the DNA TGTGCCAGTAGTAGCGGAAGTACTGAGAAGTACTTC. This gives the protein CASSSGSTEKYF.

This clone was detected a few times. V usage is TRBV11-3 and J usage is TRBJ2-7; tentatively, D is TRBD1 (5 bases). Germline CDR1 reads SGHNT; CDR2 reads YENEEA. This CDR3 comprises 12 residues. Trimming pared 4 bases from V and 3 bases from J, leaving 7 bases between. The CDR3 reads CASSSTDYEQYF. The DNA for the CDR3 is TGTGCCAGCAGCTCGACAGACTACGAGCAGTACTTC.

This chain links TRBV28 with TRBJ1-4, with 8 positions matching TRBD1. CDR1 is MDHEN, CDR2 SYDVKM, per germline. This CDR3 contains 15 residues. Germline trimming cut 6 bases from V and 8 bases from J; bases unmatched to any gene: 11. The CDR3 region has the DNA TGTGCCAGCAGACCCTTCAGGGGGCAGCTGGAAAAACTGTTTTTT. Protein: CASRPFRGQLEKLFF.

The chain employs TRBV5-6 and TRBJ2-3; 10 bases map to TRBD2. V was clipped by 0 bases and J by 8 bases; unmatched bases: 6. This CDR3 region has 15 residues. CDR1 is SGHDT, CDR2 YYEEEE, per germline. For the CDR3, the DNA is TGTGCCAGCAGCTTGGGATCCCTAGCGGGAGTTACGCAGTATTTT. Translating gives CASSLGSLAGVTQYF.

V usage is TRBV27 and J usage is TRBJ2-7; D perhaps matches TRBD2 (5 bases). The V end was cut by 4 bases, the J end by 3 bases, with 13 bases between. This CDR3 is 14 amino acids long. Looked up from germline, CDR1 is MNHEY and CDR2 is SMNVEV (reference sequence). The CDR3 is CASSSLTGIYEQYF. CDR3 DNA sequence: TGTGCCAGCAGTTCGCTGACGGGGATCTACGAGCAGTACTTC.

Only a few counts were recorded for this clone. The chain couples TRBV7-3 to TRBJ2-1, with TRBD2 identical over 7 bases. With V trimmed by 5 bases and J by 8 bases, 12 bases remained unmatched. Per germline, CDR1 SGHTA and CDR2 FQGTGA. The CDR3 is 15 amino acids. CDR3 loop: CASSLRTSVGDEQFF. The DNA of the CDR3 is TGTGCCAGCAGCCTCAGAACTAGCGTTGGGGATGAGCAGTTCTTC.

This clone was seen only a few times. The chain couples TRBV11-1 to TRBJ1-1, with D unclear. Germline V gives CDR1 SGHAT, CDR2 FQDESV (reference sequence). The CDR3 sequence is 14 residues long. V lost 2 bases and J 1 base, leaving 8 bases between the germline ends. The CDR3 here is CASSLPAANTEAFF. The CDR3 bases are TGTGCCAGCAGCTTACCGGCGGCGAACACTGAAGCTTTCTTT. The full variable domain, with the rest looked up from reference TRBV11-1 and TRBJ1-1, is EAEVAQSPRYKITEKSQAVAFWCDPISGHATLYWYRQILGQGPELLVQFQDESVVDDSQLPKDRFSAERLKGVDSTLKIQPAELGDSAMYLCASSLPAANTEAFFGQGTRLTVV.

This chain uses TRBV14 with TRBJ1-4; D is unclear. Germline-derived CDR1 and CDR2 are SGHDN and FVKESK. Trimming removed 4 bases from V and 0 bases from J, with 18 bases in between. This CDR3 is built from 18 residues. In nucleotides, the CDR3 is TGTGCCAGCAGCCCAGGAACCTATCCAATATCAACTAATGAAAAACTGTTTTTT. Translation gives CASSPGTYPISTNEKLFF.